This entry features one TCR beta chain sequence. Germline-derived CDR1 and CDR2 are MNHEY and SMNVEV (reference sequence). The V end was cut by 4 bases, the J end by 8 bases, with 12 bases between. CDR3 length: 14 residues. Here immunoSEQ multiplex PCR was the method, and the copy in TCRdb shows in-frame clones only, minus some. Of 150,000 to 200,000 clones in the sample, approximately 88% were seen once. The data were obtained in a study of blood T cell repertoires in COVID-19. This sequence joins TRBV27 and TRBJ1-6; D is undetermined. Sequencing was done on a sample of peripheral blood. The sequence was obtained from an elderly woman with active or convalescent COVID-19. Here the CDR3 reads CASSYRERDSPLHF. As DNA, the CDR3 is TGTGCCAGCAGTTACCGGGAAAGGGATTCACCCCTCCACTTT.